The clone carrying this T cell receptor (beta chain) has at least ten counts. Its antigen is still unknown. V shed 0 bases, J shed 1 base, and the junction held 11 bases outside the gene matches. Germline V gene lookup returns CDR1 KGHSH and CDR2 LQKENI. The CDR3 extends over 19 amino acids. Using RNA transcripts as the source, TCR beta CDR3 regions were amplified. A first-round RT-PCR of the TCR CDR3 used the HTBI primer set. TCRdb used MiXCR to reprocess the multiplex PCR reads, holding one entry per CDR3 protein. The repertoire includes a few hundred thousand distinct CDR3 sequences, under 15% of them detected once, and about 31% sits in the top ten. This specimen belongs to a study of T cells in Graves' hyperthyroidism and ophthalmopathy. For the study at large: Blood from the periphery was taken at initial diagnosis, before any treatment.

The hyperthyroidism patients had all been newly diagnosed, and their disease duration was under 2 months. Their ages ranged from 18 to 65 years. Study results and caveats: For ophthalmopathy, model prediction preceded onset by a median approximately 6 months.

The TCR sequence derives from a woman aged 30 to 39 with Graves' hyperthyroidism. The V and J genes are TRBV18 and TRBJ2-4; 8 bases match TRBD1. Sequencing input: blood. For the CDR3, the DNA is TGTGCCAGCTCACCACCGCGATCCGGGACAGGAGGGGCCAAAAACATTCAGTACTTC. The encoded protein is CASSPPRSGTGGAKNIQYF.